This TCR beta chain originates from a study of cytomegalovirus exposure and HLA in healthy donors. The study, taken as a whole, reports: In presence/absence analyses, roughly uniform sequencing depth across donors was assumed. Reports indicated that the classifier achieved high specificity and sensitivity in diagnosing cytomegalovirus status.

For this clone: Its antigen is currently unknown.

The PCR made use of 60 Vbeta and 13 Jbeta primers. Here immunoSEQ multiplex PCR was the method, and the copy in TCRdb shows in-frame clones only, minus some. Of about 140,000 clones in the sample, roughly 70% are singletons; the top ten hold less than 11%. This CDR3 comprises 18 residues. Germline-derived CDR1 and CDR2 are SGHNT and YYREEE (reference sequence). Unmatched junction bases numbered 15, after V lost 1 base and J lost 2 bases. The sample was PBMCs. The clonotype was recovered from a man aged 25 to 40 in good health and CMV-seropositive. V gene TRBV5-4 combines with J gene TRBJ2-7, with TRBD1 matching 7 bases. The CDR3 sequence is CASSLIGAGGKYAYEQYF. The CDR3 DNA reads as TGTGCCAGCAGCTTGATAGGGGCAGGGGGAAAATACGCCTACGAGCAGTACTTC. The full variable domain, its missing parts supplied by reference TRBV5-4 and TRBJ2-7, is ETGVTQSPTHLIKTRGQQVTLRCSSQSGHNTVSWYQQALGQGPQFIFQYYREEENGRGNFPPRFSGLQFPNYSSELNVNALELDDSALYLCASSLIGAGGKYAYEQYFGPGTRLTVT.